This T cell receptor beta chain appears in the sequencing data of a study of shared clonotypes between healthy human individuals. Note on this clone: No antigen is known for it.

The method was immunoSEQ multiplex PCR; TCRdb's version includes in-frame clones alone and lacks a portion of them. This table has 2.3 million or so clones, just over 90% appearing once. Study-wide results and limits: An expected dependence of interdonor clonotype sharing on sequencing depth was noted. Naive subsets, compared against memory subsets, generally had larger estimated richness values.

All donors were healthy HIV-negative adults lacking recent acute infections or vaccinations. The V segment lost 4 bases and the J segment 2 bases; nucleotides outside the gene matches: 3. Per germline, CDR1 LGHNA and CDR2 YNFKEQ. This CDR3 region has 14 residues. The source of this sequence is a man between 18 and 35 years old in good health. Some clones in this sample may be carry-over from other donors' samples. Input material: naive CD4+ T cells from PBMCs. Subset specified: CD45RA+ positively selected. The chain combines TRBV4-2 with TRBJ1-2; 8 bases fit TRBD1. As DNA, the CDR3 is TGTGCCAGCAGCCCTCGACAGGGGAACTATGGCTACACCTTC. Translation gives CASSPRQGNYGYTF.